The rows below give T cell receptor beta chains drawn from one sample of a study of T cells in localized non-small cell lung cancer. Generated by immunoSEQ multiplex PCR, the TCRdb table keeps only in-frame clones and is missing some. The sample has about 74,000 clones, 65% to 85% seen once. The material sequenced was peripheral blood, taken before any cancer treatment. These receptors were collected from a female donor of 60 years or more with stage I lung adenocarcinoma. CDR3s leave out the opening cysteine and the closing phenylalanine or tryptophan. A D gene is named only where the DNA matches it firmly.

TRBV5-4	TRBD1	TRBJ2-3	ASSSGQGASTDTQY
TRBV6-1	NA	TRBJ1-4	ASSGLGALEKLF
TRBV4-3	TRBD2	TRBJ2-5	ASSPGLAGETQY
TRBV19	NA	TRBJ1-2	ASSIGGIVGYGYT
TRBV25-1	TRBD1	TRBJ2-3	ASSPGQGRTDTQY
TRBV18	NA	TRBJ2-7	ASSPPYPREYIYEQY
TRBV7-2	NA	TRBJ2-7	ASSPSGGEQY
TRBV9	TRBD1	TRBJ1-3	ASSVESTGAGNTIY
TRBV7-9	NA	TRBJ2-3	ASSRPSPGLSTDTQY
TRBV6-1	TRBD1	TRBJ2-7	ASWTGGYEQY
TRBV9	TRBD2	TRBJ2-1	ASSPPGLAVGSGNEQF
TRBV14	NA	TRBJ2-2	ASSRFGAGTTGELF